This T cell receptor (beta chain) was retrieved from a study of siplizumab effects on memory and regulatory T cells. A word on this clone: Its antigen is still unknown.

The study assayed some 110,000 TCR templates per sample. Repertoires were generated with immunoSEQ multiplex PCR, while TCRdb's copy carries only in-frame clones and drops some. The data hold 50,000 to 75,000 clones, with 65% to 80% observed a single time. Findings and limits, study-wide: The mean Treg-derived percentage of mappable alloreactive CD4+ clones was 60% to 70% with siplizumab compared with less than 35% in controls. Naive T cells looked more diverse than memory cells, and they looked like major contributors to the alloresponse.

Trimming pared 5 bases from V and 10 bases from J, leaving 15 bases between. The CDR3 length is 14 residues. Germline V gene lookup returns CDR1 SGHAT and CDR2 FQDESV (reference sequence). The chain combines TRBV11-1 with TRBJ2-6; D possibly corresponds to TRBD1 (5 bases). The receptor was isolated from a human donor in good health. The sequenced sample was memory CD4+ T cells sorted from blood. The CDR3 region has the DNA TGTGCCAGCAGCGCAGGGTTCAGAGGAAACGTCCTGACTTTC. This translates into CASSAGFRGNVLTF.